This T cell receptor (beta chain) comes out of a study of tumor-infiltrating lymphocytes in localized non-small cell lung cancer. Study overall: Tumor tissue and non-adjacent uninvolved lung came from each patient. Findings and limits, study-wide: Different pieces of the same tissue went to different assays, confounding technical variation with intratumor heterogeneity. No T-cell fraction difference was seen between IM1 and IM2 tumors.

Regarding this clone: Its antigen is still unknown.

Sequencing was performed with immunoSEQ multiplex PCR; in TCRdb, only in-frame clones are kept and a portion is missing. Among roughly 20,000 clones listed, 60% to 80% were seen once. Trimming removed 5 bases at V and 7 bases at J, with 15 bases between. This CDR3 has 13 amino acids. From germline, CDR1 is SGHAT and CDR2 FQNNGV. This clonotype was obtained from a human donor with non-small cell lung cancer. The sample consisted of lung tumor tissue. The V call is TRBV11-2, the J call TRBJ2-7; D is uncertain. The CDR3 reads CASSQKDAVEQYF. The CDR3 bases are TGTGCCAGCAGCCAGAAGGACGCGGTGGAGCAGTACTTC.